The 11 T cell receptor beta chains reported below all come from one sample, sequenced in a study of blood T cells in healthy people across ages. The second PCR ran roughly 7 to 12 cycles with a sample-barcoded 5' primer and J-beta primers. TCRdb re-called the 5' RACE reads with MiXCR, one entry per CDR3 protein. The sample holds about 1.6 million distinct CDR3 sequences, 30% to 35% seen once. Sequencing input: blood. These receptors were collected from a woman in her thirties in good health.

The chain has TRBV20-1 and TRBJ2-5; D possibly corresponds to TRBD2 (7 bases). Between the trimmed V and J ends, which lost 6 bases and 7 bases, there was a span of 24 bases. The length of the CDR3 is 15 residues. In germline, CDR1 is DFQATT, CDR2 SNEGSKA (reference sequence). Here the CDR3 reads CSAPSSGGAMVTQYF. The DNA of the CDR3 is TGCAGTGCCCCAAGTTCTGGGGGGGCCATGGTGACCCAGTACTTC.

This chain connects TRBV27 to TRBJ1-5, with unresolved D. The CDR3 is 18 residues long. V dropped 11 bases and J dropped 0 bases, with 26 bases sitting between them. The germline V gene encodes CDR1 MNHEY and CDR2 SMNVEV (reference sequence). CDR3 coding DNA: TGTGCCTCCCACCCGGGGATGGGGATTGGGCTTAGCAATCAGCCCCAGCATTTT. Its translation is CASHPGMGIGLSNQPQHF.

The genes are TRBV28 and TRBJ2-1; 10 bases agree with TRBD2. The ends lost 2 bases at V and 12 bases at J; junction bases unmatched: 10. Germline assignment: CDR1 MDHEN and CDR2 SYDVKM. This CDR3 region has 15 residues. The DNA for the CDR3 is TGTGCCAGCAGTTTACTCCGGACTAGCGGTAGTGCGCAGTTCTTC. It is translated as CASSLLRTSGSAQFF.

This clonotype was observed a few times. The chain combines TRBV12-3 or TRBV12-4 with TRBJ2-1; no firm D call. This CDR3 is 12 amino acids long. Trimming removed 3 bases at V and 7 bases at J, with 7 bases between. The CDR3 sequence: CASSLNENEQFF. The CDR3, as DNA: TGTGCCAGCAGTTTGAATGAGAATGAGCAGTTCTTC.

This clonotype was seen only a few times. The chain links TRBV3-1 to TRBJ2-7; D remains unclear. The CDR3 has 16 residues. V was shortened by 4 bases and J by 2 bases, with 18 bases between the two germline ends. Germline-derived CDR1 and CDR2 are LGHDT and YNNKEL (reference sequence). CDR3: CASSPGTGVRTYEQYF. CDR3 DNA sequence: TGTGCCAGCAGCCCCGGAACGGGCGTAAGAACCTACGAGCAGTACTTC.

This chain links TRBV10-3 with TRBJ2-7; 11 positions agree with TRBD1. The V segment lost 6 bases and the J segment 7 bases; nucleotides outside the gene matches: 8. The CDR3 length is 14 residues. Germline loops: CDR1 ENHRY, CDR2 SYGVKD. CDR3 DNA sequence: TGTGCCATCAGCTCAGGACAGGGGGCAGTGGAGCAGTACTTC. Its protein product is CAISSGQGAVEQYF.

The V call is TRBV4-1, the J call TRBJ1-1; 10 bases align to TRBD1. V was pared by 3 bases and J by 1 base, with 8 bases of the junction left unmatched. Per the germline V gene, CDR1 is MGHRA and CDR2 is YSYEKL. The CDR3 length is 17 residues. The CDR3 DNA is TGCGCCAGCAGCCAGAGGGACAGGGGTAAGGGGAACACTGAAGCTTTCTTT. Protein: CASSQRDRGKGNTEAFF.

J is TRBJ2-3 and V is TRBV27; the D is unclear. V lost 3 bases, J lost 6 bases, and 10 bases lay in between. CDR3 length equals 13 residues. The germline CDR1 and CDR2 sequences are MNHEY and SMNVEV (reference sequence). CDR3 loop: CASSFAGEDTQYF. In DNA form, the CDR3 reads TGTGCCAGCAGTTTTGCCGGAGAGGATACGCAGTATTTT.

V gene TRBV15 combines with J gene TRBJ2-5; the match to TRBD2 covers 7 bases. Germline CDR1 and CDR2: LNHNV and YYDKDF (reference sequence). V lost 0 bases and J lost 7; bases outside the gene matches: 5. The CDR3 loop spans 14 amino acids. The CDR3 DNA reads as TGTGCCACCAGCAGAGATCTCGCTAGCGGGACCCAGTACTTC. As protein: CATSRDLASGTQYF. The variable domain in full, completed from reference TRBV15 and TRBJ2-5, reads DAMVIQNPRYQVTQFGKPVTLSCSQTLNHNVMYWYQQKSSQAPKLLFHYYDKDFNNEADTPDNFQSRRPNTSFCFLDIRSPGLGDTAMYLCATSRDLASGTQYFGPGTRLLVL.

The gene calls are TRBV4-1 and TRBJ1-5, with D possibly matching TRBD1 (6 bases). This CDR3 region has 17 residues. With 2 bases removed from V and 1 base from J, the gap between germline ends came to 15 bases. Germline V gene lookup returns CDR1 MGHRA and CDR2 YSYEKL. The CDR3 DNA sequence: TGCGCCAGCAGCCAAACAGGGTTCGGGGAAAGCAATCAGCCCCAGCATTTT. It specifies CASSQTGFGESNQPQHF.

This chain links TRBV5-1 with TRBJ2-5, with TRBD1 matching over 8 bases. Germline V gives CDR1 SGHRS, CDR2 YFSETQ. Trimming at V came to 3 bases and at J to 4 bases, leaving 11 bases not matched to a gene. There are 16 residues in the CDR3. The CDR3 protein is CASSSLAPQGAETQYF. The CDR3 bases are TGCGCCAGCAGCTCACTAGCTCCTCAGGGGGCAGAGACCCAGTACTTC.